Below are 3 T cell receptor beta chains sequenced from a single sample in a study of CD8 T cells in Susac syndrome. When the RNA was reverse transcribed, random hexamers were used with an input of roughly 0.45 to 1 ug. MiXCR was run by TCRdb on the immunoSEQ multiplex PCR reads, yielding one entry per CDR3 protein. The sample includes tens of thousands of distinct CDR3 sequences, 85% to 95% seen only once; the top ten take about 0.21%. Specimen: CD8+ T cells from PBMCs. The receptors were sampled from a human donor in good health.

The CDR3 sequence: CASSSTGRDASYNSPLHF. CDR3 bases: TGTGCCAGCAGTTCGACAGGGCGCGATGCGTCCTATAATTCACCCCTCCACTTT. This chain joins TRBV13 and TRBJ1-6; TRBD1 matches at 7 bases. The CDR3 contains 18 residues. Germline CDR1 reads PRHDT; CDR2 reads FYEKMQ (reference sequence). V gave up 6 bases and J gave up 1 base; unmatched junction bases: 12. Together with reference TRBV13 and TRBJ1-6, the CDR3 gives the full variable domain: AAGVIQSPRHLIKEKRETATLKCYPIPRHDTVYWYQQGPGQDPQFLISFYEKMQSDKGSIPDRFSAQQFSDYHSELNMSSLELGDSALYFCASSSTGRDASYNSPLHFGNGTRLTVT.

V gene TRBV7-6 combines with J gene TRBJ2-3, with TRBD2 matching over 11 bases. Germline loops: CDR1 SGHVS, CDR2 FNYEAQ. V lost 5 bases, J lost 5 bases, and 12 bases stayed unmatched. There are 17 residues in the CDR3. This CDR3 is CASSRNALAGARDTQYF. Here the CDR3 DNA reads TGTGCCAGCAGCCGAAACGCACTAGCGGGGGCTCGAGATACGCAGTATTTT.

This CDR3 reads CASSEGGSGSTDTQYF. Here the CDR3 DNA reads TGTGCCAGCAGTGAAGGAGGGTCAGGCTCCACAGATACGCAGTATTTT. The chain couples TRBV2 to TRBJ2-3; TRBD2 might be the D (5 bases). Germline V gives CDR1 SNHLY, CDR2 FYNNEI. This CDR3 contains 16 residues. V shed 1 base and J shed 2 bases, with 13 bases lying between them.